This record covers a single T cell receptor beta chain. Its antigen is not identified. Repertoires were generated with immunoSEQ multiplex PCR, while TCRdb's copy carries only in-frame clones and drops some. The data show about 42,000 clones, about 80% seen once. These data originate in a study of lymphopenia after photon versus proton radiotherapy. General study points: Better survival with proton therapy was suggested as possible, not demonstrated.

The CDR3 runs 15 residues. V gave up 7 bases and J gave up 3 bases, with 16 bases separating them. CDR1 is MDHEN, CDR2 SYDVKM, per germline. This chain uses TRBV28 with TRBJ1-5, with D possibly TRBD1 on 6 matching bases. The sequence derives from a woman aged 70 to 79 with pancreatic cancer. Sequencing used peripheral blood, obtained from a patient treated with proton-based radiotherapy. The CDR3 DNA follows: TGTGCCAGCAATGCAATCAGGGGACACAATCAGCCCCAGCATTTT. It translates to CASNAIRGHNQPQHF.